This TCR beta chain came from a study of graft-versus-host responses after intestinal transplantation. Background on the study: Multivisceral, liver-intestinal, or isolated intestinal grafts went to recipients. Anti-thymocyte globulin induction preceded about 3 years of tacrolimus and steroid maintenance in all recipients. Overall study findings and caveats: Recipient bone marrow held GvH clones, some seen earlier in ileum or blood. Within the allografts of patients who had graft-donor T cell macrochimerism, graft-versus-host to host-versus-graft clonal ratios were high.

Comment on this clone: Its target is not known.

The protocol was immunoSEQ multiplex PCR, while the TCRdb copy is restricted to in-frame clones and leaves out a portion. In the table there are tens of thousands of clones, 80% to 95% of which are singletons. The CDR3 length is 16 residues. V was trimmed by 2 bases and J by 0 bases, leaving 11 bases between them. Germline assignment: CDR1 SGHTA and CDR2 FQGTGA. The TCR comes from a human donor who was the organ donor for an intestinal transplant. Sequencing was performed on unstimulated CD4+ T cells sorted from spleen or lymph node cells, taken before transplant. This chain connects TRBV7-3 to TRBJ1-3; D remains unclear. The CDR3 loop reads CASSLWPGSSGNTIYF. The DNA of the CDR3 is TGTGCCAGCAGCTTATGGCCAGGTTCCTCTGGAAACACCATATATTTT.